The 14 T cell receptor beta chains in this list originate from one sample, sequenced in a study of graft-versus-host responses after intestinal transplantation. Using immunoSEQ multiplex PCR, the repertoire was profiled, and TCRdb retains in-frame clones only, with some absent. The data show fewer than 30,000 clones, 70% to 90% seen once. This specimen was PBMCs, taken around 440 days after intestinal transplant. The receptor source for this set is a human patient who received an intestinal transplant, so some T cells may come from the graft donor.

The rearrangement links TRBV11-2 to TRBJ2-1; 9 nucleotides align to TRBD1. CDR1 is SGHAT and CDR2 is FQNNGV in the germline V gene. The CDR3 has 16 residues. Trimming removed 1 base from V and 8 bases from J; junction bases left unmatched: 9. Here the CDR3 DNA reads TGTGCCAGCAGCTTAGGGGACAGGGCCTACGGTCATGAGCAGTTCTTC. Translating gives CASSLGDRAYGHEQFF.

The V and J genes are TRBV6-6 and TRBJ1-1, with a weak D call TRBD1 (6 bases). The CDR3 spans 11 residues. V was trimmed by 7 bases and J by 6 bases, leaving 9 bases between them. Germline CDR1 reads MNHNY; CDR2 reads SVGAGI (reference sequence). The CDR3 DNA is TGTGCCAGCACCCAGGGGTCTGAAGCTTTCTTT. Protein product: CASTQGSEAFF.

The V and J genes are TRBV5-1 and TRBJ2-1; 9 bases match TRBD2. V dropped 3 bases and J dropped 4; count of bases not matched to a gene: 11. CDR3 length: 17 residues. Germline CDR1 SGHRS, CDR2 YFSETQ. CDR3 sequence: CASSSTARTSAYNEQFF. The CDR3 DNA reads as TGCGCCAGCAGCTCGACGGCTCGGACTAGCGCTTACAATGAGCAGTTCTTC.

J is TRBJ1-1 and V is TRBV29-1, with unresolved D. The CDR3 has 12 residues. Per germline, CDR1 SQVTM and CDR2 ANQGSEA. Trimming took 6 bases from V and 1 from J, leaving 9 bases between them. The CDR3 reads CSVFAGNTEAFF. DNA for the CDR3: TGCAGCGTATTCGCCGGGAACACTGAAGCTTTCTTT.

The chain carries TRBV6-5 and TRBJ2-5; D is perhaps TRBD1 or TRBD2 (6 bases each). Near its end, the DNA agrees better with TRBJ2-7, so the J call may be wrong. CDR1 MNHEY and CDR2 SVGAGI come from the germline V gene. CDR3 length equals 15 residues. The CDR3 loop is CASSKNRDSGYEQYF. CDR3 nucleotide sequence: TGTGCCAGCAGCAAAAACAGGGACTCGGGGTACGAGCAGTACTTC.

The rearrangement joins TRBV5-1 to TRBJ2-7; no firm D call. V was cut by 0 bases and J by 0 bases, with 7 bases left in between. The CDR3 has 14 amino acids. CDR1 is SGHRS, CDR2 YFSETQ, per germline. CDR3 in amino acids: CASSLGPGSYEQYF. Written as DNA, the CDR3 is TGCGCCAGCAGCTTGGGACCGGGCTCCTACGAGCAGTACTTC.

The chain has TRBV5-4 and TRBJ1-3, with 10 bases matching TRBD1. Looked up from germline, CDR1 is SGHNT and CDR2 is YYREEE (reference sequence). There are 17 residues in the CDR3. The V and J ends lost 3 bases and 4 bases, in that order; junction bases with no gene match: 10. The CDR3 region is CASSSDRDRGAGNTIYF. The CDR3 nucleotides read TGTGCCAGCAGCTCTGATAGGGACAGGGGTGCCGGAAACACCATATATTTT.

The chain carries TRBV5-1 and TRBJ2-7; 7 positions agree with TRBD1. The CDR3 totals 13 residues. Per germline, CDR1 SGHRS and CDR2 YFSETQ. Trimming cost V 3 bases and J 0 bases; bases outside gene matches: 0. The DNA of the CDR3 is TGCGCCAGCAGCTGGGACAGCTCCTACGAGCAGTACTTC. It is translated as CASSWDSSYEQYF.

This clone was counted between two and nine times. The V gene is TRBV2, the J gene TRBJ2-5, with TRBD2 matching over 11 bases. CDR3 length: 15 amino acids. Looked up from germline, CDR1 is SNHLY and CDR2 is FYNNEI. The trim removed 6 bases at V and 5 bases at J, leaving 8 bases unmatched. The CDR3 region has the DNA TGTGCCAGCAGGCCACATAGCGGGAGGGAGGAGACCCAGTACTTC. Encoded protein: CASRPHSGREETQYF.

This sequence joins TRBV30 and TRBJ1-1, with TRBD1 matching 9 bases. This CDR3 region has 14 residues. Germline assignment: CDR1 GTSNPN and CDR2 SVGIG (reference sequence). J gave up 4 bases and V 4 bases, and 7 bases lay outside the gene matches. In DNA, the CDR3 is TGTGCCTGGAAGACCGGGACAGGGAGCACTGAAGCTTTCTTT. It translates to CAWKTGTGSTEAFF.

The chain employs TRBV28 and TRBJ2-6; 10 bases are a match to TRBD1. V lost 5 bases, J lost 1 base, and 14 bases stayed unmatched. The CDR3 runs to 20 residues. Germline CDR1 and CDR2: MDHEN and SYDVKM. The CDR3 region is CASSGIKRRTGGSGANVLTF. For the CDR3, the DNA is TGTGCCAGCAGTGGGATTAAAAGGCGGACAGGGGGTTCTGGGGCCAACGTCCTGACTTTC.

CDR3 loop: CASSLVVGRWETQYF. The DNA of the CDR3 is TGTGCCAGCAGCTTAGTCGTCGGCCGTTGGGAGACCCAGTACTTC. V usage is TRBV11-3 and J usage is TRBJ2-5; D ambiguous. The CDR3 spans 15 residues. With 1 base removed from V and 5 bases from J, the gap between germline ends came to 14 bases. Germline V gene data show CDR1 as SGHNT and CDR2 as YENEEA.

J is TRBJ2-3 and V is TRBV6-4; 10 bases line up with TRBD2. Trimming removed 5 bases from V and 0 bases from J; junction bases left unmatched: 5. The germline V gene has CDR1 MRHNA and CDR2 SNTAGT. This CDR3 is 16 amino acids long. The CDR3: CASSQSSGGSTDTQYF. In DNA form, the CDR3 reads TGTGCCAGCAGTCAATCTAGCGGGGGCAGCACAGATACGCAGTATTTT.

In its sample, this clone was seen a few times. The gene calls are TRBV5-1 and TRBJ2-7; D is undetermined. This CDR3 region has 15 residues. The V gene's germline CDR1 is SGHRS and CDR2 YFSETQ. The V end was cut by 3 bases, the J end by 7 bases, with 20 bases between. The CDR3 DNA sequence: TGCGCCAGCAGCTCGCTCCGACTCGATCGTGGGGAGCAGTACTTC. Residues: CASSSLRLDRGEQYF.